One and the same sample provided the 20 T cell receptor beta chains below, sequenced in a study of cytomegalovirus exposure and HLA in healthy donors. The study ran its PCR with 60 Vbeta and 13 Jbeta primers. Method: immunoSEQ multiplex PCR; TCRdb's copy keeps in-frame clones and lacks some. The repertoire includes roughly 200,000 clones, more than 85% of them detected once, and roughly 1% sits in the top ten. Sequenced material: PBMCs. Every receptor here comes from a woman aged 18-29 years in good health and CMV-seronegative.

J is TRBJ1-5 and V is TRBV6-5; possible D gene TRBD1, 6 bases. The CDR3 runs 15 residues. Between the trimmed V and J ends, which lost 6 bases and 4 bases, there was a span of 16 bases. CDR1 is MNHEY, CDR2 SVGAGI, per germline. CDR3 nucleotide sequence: TGTGCCAGCAGCGACCCGACAGGTTTAAATCAGCCCCAGCATTTT. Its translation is CASSDPTGLNQPQHF.

DNA of the CDR3: TGTGCCAGCAGCCTAAGATCTGGGACTAGCGGTCCAGTAGGCAATGAGCAGTTCTTC. Translating it yields CASSLRSGTSGPVGNEQFF. The chain carries TRBV7-6 and TRBJ2-1; 11 bases map to TRBD2. This CDR3 has 19 amino acids. V trimming: 5 bases; J trimming: 6 bases; junction bases outside the gene matches: 18. Germline V gene sequence: CDR1 SGHVS, CDR2 FNYEAQ.

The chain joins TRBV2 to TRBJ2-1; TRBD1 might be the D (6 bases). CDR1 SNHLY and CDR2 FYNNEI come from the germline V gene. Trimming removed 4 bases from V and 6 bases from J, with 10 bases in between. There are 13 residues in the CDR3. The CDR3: CASSGQGGNEQFF. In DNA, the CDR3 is TGTGCCAGCAGTGGACAAGGGGGCAATGAGCAGTTCTTC.

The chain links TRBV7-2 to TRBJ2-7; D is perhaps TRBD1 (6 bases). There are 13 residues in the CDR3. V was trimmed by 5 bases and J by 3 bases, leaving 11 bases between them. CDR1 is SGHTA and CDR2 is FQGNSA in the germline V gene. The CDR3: CASSHGQNYEQYF. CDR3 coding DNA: TGTGCCAGCAGCCATGGACAGAACTACGAGCAGTACTTC.

The CDR3: CASSQADRAGYGYTF. The CDR3 DNA reads as TGCGCCAGCAGCCAAGCGGACAGGGCAGGGTATGGCTACACCTTC. The rearrangement uses TRBV4-3 and TRBJ1-2; 8 nucleotides align to TRBD1. With 1 base clipped from V and 5 bases from J, the junction kept 6 bases outside the gene matches. The CDR3 consists of 15 residues. Germline V lookup: CDR1 LGHNA, CDR2 YSLEER.

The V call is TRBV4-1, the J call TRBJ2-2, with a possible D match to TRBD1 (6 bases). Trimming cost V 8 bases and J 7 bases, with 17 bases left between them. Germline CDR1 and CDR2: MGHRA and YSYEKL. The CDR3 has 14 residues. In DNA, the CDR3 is TGCGCCAGCGCAGGGGCGACAATCGGCGGGGAGCTGTTTTTT. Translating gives CASAGATIGGELFF.

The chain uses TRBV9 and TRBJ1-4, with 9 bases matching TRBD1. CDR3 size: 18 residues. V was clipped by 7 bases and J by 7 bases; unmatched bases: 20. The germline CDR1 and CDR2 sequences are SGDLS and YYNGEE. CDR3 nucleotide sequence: TGTGCCAGCCACCCTACAGGGGGCGATCCCCCAGAGATTGAAAAACTGTTTTTT. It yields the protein CASHPTGGDPPEIEKLFF.

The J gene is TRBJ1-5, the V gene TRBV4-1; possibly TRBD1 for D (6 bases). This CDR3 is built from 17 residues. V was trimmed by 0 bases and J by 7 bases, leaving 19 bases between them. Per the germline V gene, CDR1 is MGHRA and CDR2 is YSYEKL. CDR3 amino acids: CASSQDMGGGARQPQHF. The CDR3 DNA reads TGCGCCAGCAGCCAAGATATGGGAGGGGGGGCCAGACAGCCCCAGCATTTT.

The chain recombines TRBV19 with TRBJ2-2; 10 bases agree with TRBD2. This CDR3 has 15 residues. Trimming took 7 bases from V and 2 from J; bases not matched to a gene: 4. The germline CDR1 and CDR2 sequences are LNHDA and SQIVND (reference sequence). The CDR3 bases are TGTGCCAGTACCGGACTAGCGGAAAACACCGGGGAGCTGTTTTTT. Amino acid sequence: CASTGLAENTGELFF.

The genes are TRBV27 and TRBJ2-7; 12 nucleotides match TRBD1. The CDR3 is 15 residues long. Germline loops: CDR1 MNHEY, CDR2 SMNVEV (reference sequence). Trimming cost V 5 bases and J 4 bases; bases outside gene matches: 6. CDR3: CASSDGTGGSYEQYF. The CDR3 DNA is TGTGCCAGCAGTGACGGGACAGGGGGCTCGTACGAGCAGTACTTC.

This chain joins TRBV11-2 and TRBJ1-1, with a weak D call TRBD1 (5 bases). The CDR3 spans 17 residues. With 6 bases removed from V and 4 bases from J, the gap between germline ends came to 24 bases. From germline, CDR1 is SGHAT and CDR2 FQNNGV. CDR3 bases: TGTGCCAGCAGGCTAGACCCAGGGTTTAGAAGGGGCACTGAAGCTTTCTTT. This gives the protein CASRLDPGFRRGTEAFF.

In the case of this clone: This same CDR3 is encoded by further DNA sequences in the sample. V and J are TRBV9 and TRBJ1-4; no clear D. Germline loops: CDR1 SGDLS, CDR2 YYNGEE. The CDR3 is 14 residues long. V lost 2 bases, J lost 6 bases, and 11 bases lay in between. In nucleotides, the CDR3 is TGTGCCAGCAGCGTCCGGGTCGGGGATGAAAAACTGTTTTTT. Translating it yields CASSVRVGDEKLFF.

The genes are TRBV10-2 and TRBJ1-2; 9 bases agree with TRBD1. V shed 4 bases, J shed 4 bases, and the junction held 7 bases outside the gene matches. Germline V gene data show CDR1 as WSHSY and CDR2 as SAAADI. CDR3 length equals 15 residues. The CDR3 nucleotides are TGCGCCAGCAGTGGTTTGGGACAGGGTGGCTATGGCTACACCTTC. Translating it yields CASSGLGQGGYGYTF.

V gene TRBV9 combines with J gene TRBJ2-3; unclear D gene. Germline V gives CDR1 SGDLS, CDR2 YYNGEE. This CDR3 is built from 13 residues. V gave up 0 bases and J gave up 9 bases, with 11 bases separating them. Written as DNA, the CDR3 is TGTGCCAGCAGCGTAGAAGTGAGTACCACGCAGTATTTT. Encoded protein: CASSVEVSTTQYF.

The CDR3 protein is CACDRVNQPQHF. The CDR3 coding sequence is TGTGCCTGCGACAGAGTCAATCAGCCCCAGCATTTT. The V call is TRBV30, the J call TRBJ1-5, with a possible D match to TRBD1 (5 bases). V lost 6 bases to trimming and J lost 3 bases, with 9 bases between them. CDR3 size: 12 residues. CDR1 is GTSNPN, CDR2 SVGIG, per germline (reference sequence).

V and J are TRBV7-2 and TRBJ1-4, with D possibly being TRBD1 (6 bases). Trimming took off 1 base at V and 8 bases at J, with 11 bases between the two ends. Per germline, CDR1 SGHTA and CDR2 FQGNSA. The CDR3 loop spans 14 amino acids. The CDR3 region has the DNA TGTGCCAGCAGCTTAGGGACAGTAGGCGAAAAACTGTTTTTT. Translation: CASSLGTVGEKLFF.

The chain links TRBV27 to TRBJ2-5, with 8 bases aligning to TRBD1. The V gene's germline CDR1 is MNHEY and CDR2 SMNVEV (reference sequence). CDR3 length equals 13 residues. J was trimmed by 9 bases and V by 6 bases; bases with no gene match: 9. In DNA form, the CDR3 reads TGTGCCAGCAGGGGGACAGGTACTGGTCCCCAGTACTTC. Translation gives CASRGTGTGPQYF.

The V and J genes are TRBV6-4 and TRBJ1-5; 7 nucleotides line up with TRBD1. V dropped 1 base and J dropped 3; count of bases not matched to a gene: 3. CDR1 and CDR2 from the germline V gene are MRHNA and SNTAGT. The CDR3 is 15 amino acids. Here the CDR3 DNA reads TGTGCCAGCAGTGACTGGGACAGCCTCAATCAGCCCCAGCATTTT. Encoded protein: CASSDWDSLNQPQHF.

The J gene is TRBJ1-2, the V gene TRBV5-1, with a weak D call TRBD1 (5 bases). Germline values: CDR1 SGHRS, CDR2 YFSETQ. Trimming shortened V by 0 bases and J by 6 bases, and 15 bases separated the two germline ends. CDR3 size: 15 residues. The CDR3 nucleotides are TGCGCCAGCAGCTTGGATCAGGGAGGAGGGAATGGCTACACCTTC. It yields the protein CASSLDQGGGNGYTF.

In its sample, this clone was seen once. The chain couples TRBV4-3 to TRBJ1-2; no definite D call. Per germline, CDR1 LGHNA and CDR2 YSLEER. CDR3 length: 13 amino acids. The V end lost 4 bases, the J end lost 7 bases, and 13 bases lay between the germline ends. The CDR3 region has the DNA TGCGCCAGCAGCCGCAGACCGAGAGGTGGCTACACCTTC. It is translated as CASSRRPRGGYTF.